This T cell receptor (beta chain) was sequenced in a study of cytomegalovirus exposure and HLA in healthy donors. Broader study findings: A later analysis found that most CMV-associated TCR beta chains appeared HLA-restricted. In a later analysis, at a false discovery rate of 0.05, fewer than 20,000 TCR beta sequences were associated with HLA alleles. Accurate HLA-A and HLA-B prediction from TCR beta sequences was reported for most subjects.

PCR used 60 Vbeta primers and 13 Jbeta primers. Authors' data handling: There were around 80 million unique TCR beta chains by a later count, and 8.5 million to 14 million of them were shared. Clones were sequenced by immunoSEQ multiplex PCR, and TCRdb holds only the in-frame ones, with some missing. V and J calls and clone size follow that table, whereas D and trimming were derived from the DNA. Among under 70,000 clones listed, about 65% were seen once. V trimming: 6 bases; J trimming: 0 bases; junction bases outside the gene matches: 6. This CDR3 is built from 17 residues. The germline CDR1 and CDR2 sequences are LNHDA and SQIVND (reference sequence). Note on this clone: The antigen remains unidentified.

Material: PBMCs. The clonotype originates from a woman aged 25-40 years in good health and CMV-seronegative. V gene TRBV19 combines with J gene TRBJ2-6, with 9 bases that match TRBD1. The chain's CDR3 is CASREGQGLSGANVLTF. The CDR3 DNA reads TGTGCCAGTAGAGAGGGACAGGGTCTCTCTGGGGCCAACGTCCTGACTTTC.